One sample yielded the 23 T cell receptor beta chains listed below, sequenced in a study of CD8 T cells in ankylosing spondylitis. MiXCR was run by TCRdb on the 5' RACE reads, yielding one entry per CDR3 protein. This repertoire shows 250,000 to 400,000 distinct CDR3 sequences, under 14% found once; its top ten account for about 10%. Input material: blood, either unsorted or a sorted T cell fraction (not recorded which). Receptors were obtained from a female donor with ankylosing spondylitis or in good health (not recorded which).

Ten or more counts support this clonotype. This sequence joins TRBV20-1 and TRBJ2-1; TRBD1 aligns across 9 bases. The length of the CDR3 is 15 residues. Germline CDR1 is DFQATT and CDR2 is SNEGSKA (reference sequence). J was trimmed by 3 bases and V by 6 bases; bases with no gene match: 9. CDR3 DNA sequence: TGCAGTGCCCTGGGACAGGGTAGAGGCTACAATGAGCAGTTCTTC. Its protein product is CSALGQGRGYNEQFF.

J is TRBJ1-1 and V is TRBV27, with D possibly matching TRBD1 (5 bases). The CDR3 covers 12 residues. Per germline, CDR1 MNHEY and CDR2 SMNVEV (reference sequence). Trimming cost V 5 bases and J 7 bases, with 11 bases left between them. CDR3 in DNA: TGTGCCAGCAGTACCGCGGGACTTGAAGCTTTCTTT. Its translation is CASSTAGLEAFF.

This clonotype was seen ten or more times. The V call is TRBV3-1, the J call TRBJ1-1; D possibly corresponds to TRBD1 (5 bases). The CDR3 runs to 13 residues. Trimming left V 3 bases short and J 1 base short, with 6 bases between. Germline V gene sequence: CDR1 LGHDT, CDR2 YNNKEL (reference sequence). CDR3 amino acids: CASSQTENTEAFF. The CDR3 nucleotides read TGTGCCAGCAGCCAGACAGAGAACACTGAAGCTTTCTTT.

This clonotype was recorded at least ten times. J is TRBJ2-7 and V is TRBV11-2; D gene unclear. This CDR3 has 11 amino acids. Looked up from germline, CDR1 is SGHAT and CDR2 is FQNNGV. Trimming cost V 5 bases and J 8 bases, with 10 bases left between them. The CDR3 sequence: CASSPQSKQYF. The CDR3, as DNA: TGTGCCAGCAGCCCTCAGTCGAAGCAGTACTTC.

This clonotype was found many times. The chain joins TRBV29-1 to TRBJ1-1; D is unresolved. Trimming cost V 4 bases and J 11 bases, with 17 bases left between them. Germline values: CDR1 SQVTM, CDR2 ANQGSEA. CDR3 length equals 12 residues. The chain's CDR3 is CSVVKEGRRAFF. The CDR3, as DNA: TGCAGCGTTGTGAAAGAAGGGCGTAGGGCTTTCTTT.

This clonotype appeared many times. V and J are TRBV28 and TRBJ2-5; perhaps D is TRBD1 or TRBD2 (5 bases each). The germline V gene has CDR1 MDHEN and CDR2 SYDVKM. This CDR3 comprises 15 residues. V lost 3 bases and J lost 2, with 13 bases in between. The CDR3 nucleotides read TGTGCCAGCAGTTTTGGGGGAGAGGTACAAGAGACCCAGTACTTC. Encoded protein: CASSFGGEVQETQYF.

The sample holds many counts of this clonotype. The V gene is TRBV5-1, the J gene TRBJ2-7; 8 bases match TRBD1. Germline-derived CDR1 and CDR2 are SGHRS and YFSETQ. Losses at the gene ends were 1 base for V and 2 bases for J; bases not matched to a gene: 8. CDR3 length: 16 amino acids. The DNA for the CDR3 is TGCGCCAGCAGCTTGATAATAGGGGGACAGGCCTACGAGCAGTACTTC. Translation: CASSLIIGGQAYEQYF. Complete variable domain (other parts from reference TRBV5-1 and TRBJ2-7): KAGVTQTPRYLIKTRGQQVTLSCSPISGHRSVSWYQQTPGQGLQFLFEYFSETQRNKGNFPGRFSGRQFSNSRSEMNVSTLELGDSALYLCASSLIIGGQAYEQYFGPGTRLTVT.

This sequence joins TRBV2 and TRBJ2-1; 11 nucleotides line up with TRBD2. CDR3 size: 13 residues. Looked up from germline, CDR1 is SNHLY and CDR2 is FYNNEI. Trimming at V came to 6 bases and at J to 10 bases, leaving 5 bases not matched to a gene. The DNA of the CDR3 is TGTGCCAGCAGGGATCTAGCGGGAGGAGAGCAGTTCTTC. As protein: CASRDLAGGEQFF. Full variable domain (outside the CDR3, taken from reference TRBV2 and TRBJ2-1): EPEVTQTPSHQVTQMGQEVILRCVPISNHLYFYWYRQILGQKVEFLVSFYNNEISEKSEIFDDQFSVERPDGSNFTLKIRSTKLEDSAMYFCASRDLAGGEQFFGPGTRLTVL.

The CDR3 here is CASSAAGTSGRSSSYNEQFF. The CDR3 nucleotides read TGTGCCAGCAGCGCCGCCGGGACTAGCGGGAGGTCGAGCTCCTACAATGAGCAGTTCTTC. This rearrangement joins TRBV11-2 to TRBJ2-1; 15 bases match TRBD2. The CDR3 loop spans 20 amino acids. Germline-derived CDR1 and CDR2 are SGHAT and FQNNGV. The junction had 11 bases not matched to a gene; V was cut back by 5 bases and J by 0 bases.

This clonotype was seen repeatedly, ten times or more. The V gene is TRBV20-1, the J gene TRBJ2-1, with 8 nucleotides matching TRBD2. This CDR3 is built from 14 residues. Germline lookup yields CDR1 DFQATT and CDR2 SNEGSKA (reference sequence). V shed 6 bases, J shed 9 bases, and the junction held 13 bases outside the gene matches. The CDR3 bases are TGCAGTGCCCCTCCGGGAGCGGGAGAGGGTGAGCAGTTCTTC. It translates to CSAPPGAGEGEQFF.

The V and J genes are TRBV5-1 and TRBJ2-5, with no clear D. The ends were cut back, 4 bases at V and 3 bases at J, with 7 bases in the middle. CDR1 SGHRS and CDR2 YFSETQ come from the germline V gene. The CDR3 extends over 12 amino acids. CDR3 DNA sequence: TGCGCCAGCAGCAGAGAAAAAGAGACCCAGTACTTC. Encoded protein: CASSREKETQYF.

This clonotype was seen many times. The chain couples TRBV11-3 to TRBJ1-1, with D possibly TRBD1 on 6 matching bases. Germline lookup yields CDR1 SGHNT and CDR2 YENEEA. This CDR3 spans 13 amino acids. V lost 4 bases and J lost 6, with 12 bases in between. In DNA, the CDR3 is TGTGCCAGCAGCTCACGACAGGAGTCTGAAGCTTTCTTT. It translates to CASSSRQESEAFF.

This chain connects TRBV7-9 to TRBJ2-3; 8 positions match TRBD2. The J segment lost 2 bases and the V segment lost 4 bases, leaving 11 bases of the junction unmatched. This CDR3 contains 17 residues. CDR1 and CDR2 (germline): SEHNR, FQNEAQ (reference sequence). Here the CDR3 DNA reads TGTGCCAGCAGCTCTAGCCCTCGCGGGGGGCCCACAGATACGCAGTATTTT. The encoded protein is CASSSSPRGGPTDTQYF.

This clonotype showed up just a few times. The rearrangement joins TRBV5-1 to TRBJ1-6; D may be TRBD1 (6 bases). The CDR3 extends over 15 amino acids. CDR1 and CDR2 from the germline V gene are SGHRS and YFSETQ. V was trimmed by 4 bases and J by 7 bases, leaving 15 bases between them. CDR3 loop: CASSRPGGINSPLHF. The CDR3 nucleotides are TGCGCCAGCAGCCGGCCCGGGGGCATAAATTCACCCCTCCACTTT.

The CDR3 DNA sequence: TGTGCCAGCAAAGGGCCGGGAAATCTGAAAAACATTCAGTACTTC. This codes for CASKGPGNLKNIQYF. This chain connects TRBV12-3 or TRBV12-4 to TRBJ2-4, with D maybe TRBD2 (5 bases). The CDR3 runs to 15 residues. V lost 7 bases, J lost 4 bases, and 17 bases lay in between.

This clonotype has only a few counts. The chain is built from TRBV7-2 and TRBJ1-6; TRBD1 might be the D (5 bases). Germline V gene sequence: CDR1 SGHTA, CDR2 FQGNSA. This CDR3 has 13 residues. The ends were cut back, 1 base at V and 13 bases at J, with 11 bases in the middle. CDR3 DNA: TGTGCCAGCAGCTTAGGGGGGTTGGGGCCCCTCCACTTT. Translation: CASSLGGLGPLHF.

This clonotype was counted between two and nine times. The CDR3 reads CASSSRDGTGGSTGELFF. The CDR3 DNA sequence: TGTGCCAGCAGTTCCCGCGACGGGACAGGGGGTTCCACCGGGGAGCTGTTTTTT. The chain joins TRBV28 to TRBJ2-2; 11 bases are shared with TRBD1. The CDR3 covers 18 residues. Losses at the gene ends were 4 bases for V and 4 bases for J; bases not matched to a gene: 11. Germline V gives CDR1 MDHEN, CDR2 SYDVKM.

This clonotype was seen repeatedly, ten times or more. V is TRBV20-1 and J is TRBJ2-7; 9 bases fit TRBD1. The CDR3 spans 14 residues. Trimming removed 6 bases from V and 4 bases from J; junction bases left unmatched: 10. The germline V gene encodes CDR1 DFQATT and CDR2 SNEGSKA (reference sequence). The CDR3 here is CSAKSLDRGYEQYF. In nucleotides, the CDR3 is TGCAGTGCAAAGTCATTGGACAGGGGTTACGAGCAGTACTTC.

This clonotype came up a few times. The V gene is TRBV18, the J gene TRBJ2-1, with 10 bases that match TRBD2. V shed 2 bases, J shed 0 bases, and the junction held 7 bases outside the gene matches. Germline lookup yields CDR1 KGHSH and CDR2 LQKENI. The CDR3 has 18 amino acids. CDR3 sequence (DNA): TGTGCCAGCTCACCAGCGACTAGCGGGCCGAGCTCCTACAATGAGCAGTTCTTC. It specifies CASSPATSGPSSYNEQFF.

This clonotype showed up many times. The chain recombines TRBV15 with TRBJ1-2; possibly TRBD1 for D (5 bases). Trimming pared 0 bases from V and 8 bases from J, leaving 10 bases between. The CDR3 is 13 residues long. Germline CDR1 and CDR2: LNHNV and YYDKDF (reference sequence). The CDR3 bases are TGTGCCACCAGCAGAGAGAGCAGGGAAGGCTACACCTTC. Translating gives CATSRESREGYTF.

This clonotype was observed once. The chain's CDR3 is CASSLVVQGDGYTF. The CDR3 region has the DNA TGCGCCAGCAGCTTGGTCGTACAGGGGGATGGCTACACCTTC. This rearrangement joins TRBV5-1 to TRBJ1-2; 8 nucleotides match TRBD1. This CDR3 region has 14 residues. Germline V gene sequence: CDR1 SGHRS, CDR2 YFSETQ. The V and J ends lost 0 bases and 6 bases, in that order; junction bases with no gene match: 4. Full variable domain (outside the CDR3, taken from reference TRBV5-1 and TRBJ1-2): KAGVTQTPRYLIKTRGQQVTLSCSPISGHRSVSWYQQTPGQGLQFLFEYFSETQRNKGNFPGRFSGRQFSNSRSEMNVSTLELGDSALYLCASSLVVQGDGYTFGSGTRLTVV.

CDR3 nucleotides: TGCGCCAGCAGCCAAGAGGTGACAGCGCTTTACGAGCAGTACTTC. Protein sequence: CASSQEVTALYEQYF. The chain links TRBV4-3 to TRBJ2-7, with a weak D call TRBD1 (5 bases). The V end was cut by 0 bases, the J end by 4 bases, with 13 bases between. The CDR3 sequence is 15 residues long. Germline CDR1 is LGHNA and CDR2 is YSLEER.

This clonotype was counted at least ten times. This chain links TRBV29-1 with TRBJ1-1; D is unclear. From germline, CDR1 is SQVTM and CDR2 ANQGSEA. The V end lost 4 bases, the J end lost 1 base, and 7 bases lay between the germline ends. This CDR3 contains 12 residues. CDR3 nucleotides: TGCAGCGTTGCCCGGGGGAACACTGAAGCTTTCTTT. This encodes CSVARGNTEAFF.